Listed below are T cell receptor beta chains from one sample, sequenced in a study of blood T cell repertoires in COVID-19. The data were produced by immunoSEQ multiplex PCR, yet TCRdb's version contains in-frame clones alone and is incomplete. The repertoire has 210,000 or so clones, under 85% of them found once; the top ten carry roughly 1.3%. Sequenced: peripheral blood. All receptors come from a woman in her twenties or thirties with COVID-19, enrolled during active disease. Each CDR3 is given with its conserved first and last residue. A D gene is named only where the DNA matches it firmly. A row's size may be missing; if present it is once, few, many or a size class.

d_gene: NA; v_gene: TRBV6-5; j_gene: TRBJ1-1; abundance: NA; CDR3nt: TGTGCCAGCAGTCAGGGGCCGCTCCGAACTGAAGCTTTCTTT; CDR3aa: CASSQGPLRTEAFF
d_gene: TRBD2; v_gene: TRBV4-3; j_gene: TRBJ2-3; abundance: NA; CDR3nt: TGCGCCAGCAGCCTCGGACTAGTAACTGATACGCAGTATTTT; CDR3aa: CASSLGLVTDTQYF
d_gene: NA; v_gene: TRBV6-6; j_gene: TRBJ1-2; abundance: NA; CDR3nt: TGTGCCAGCTGGCGGCAGGGCCCGACGAGTGACTATGGCTACACCTTC; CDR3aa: CASWRQGPTSDYGYTF
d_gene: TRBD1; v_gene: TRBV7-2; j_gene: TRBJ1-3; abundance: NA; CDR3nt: TGTGCCAGCAGCCAGGAGGGGGCGGCTGGAAACACCATATATTTT; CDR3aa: CASSQEGAAGNTIYF
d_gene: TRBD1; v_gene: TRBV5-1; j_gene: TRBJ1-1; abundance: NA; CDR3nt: TGCGCCAGCAGCTCGGACAGGGGGATCACTGAAGCTTTCTTT; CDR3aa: CASSSDRGITEAFF
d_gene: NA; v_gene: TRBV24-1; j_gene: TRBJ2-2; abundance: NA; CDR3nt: TGTGCCACCAGTGATTTGCGAGTGTCCGGGGAGCTGTTTTTT; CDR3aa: CATSDLRVSGELFF
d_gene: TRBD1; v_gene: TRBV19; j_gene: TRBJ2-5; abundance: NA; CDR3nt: TGTGCCAGTAGTATTTTGCCAGGGGGCAGGGAGACCCAGTACTTC; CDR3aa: CASSILPGGRETQYF
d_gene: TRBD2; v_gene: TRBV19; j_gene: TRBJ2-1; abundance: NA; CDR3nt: TGTGCCAGTAGCCACCCCGGACTAGCGGGAGAGCAGTTCTTC; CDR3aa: CASSHPGLAGEQFF
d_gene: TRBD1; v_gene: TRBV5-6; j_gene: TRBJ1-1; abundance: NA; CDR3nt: TGTGCCAGCAGATACGGGGACAGGGGGGCCGCTGCAGCTTTCTTT; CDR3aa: CASRYGDRGAAAAFF
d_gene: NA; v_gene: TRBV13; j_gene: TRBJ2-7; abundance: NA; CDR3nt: TGTGCCAGCAGCTCAGGACAGCAATCCTACGAGCAGTACTTC; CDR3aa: CASSSGQQSYEQYF
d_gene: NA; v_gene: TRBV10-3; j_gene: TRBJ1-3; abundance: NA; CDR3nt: TGTGCCATCAGTGAGTCTGACAGGAGCTCTGGAAACACCATATATTTT; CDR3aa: CAISESDRSSGNTIYF
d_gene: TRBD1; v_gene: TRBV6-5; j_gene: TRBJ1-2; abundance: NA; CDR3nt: TGTGCCAGCAGTTACGGAGGACAGGGGGATGGCTACACCTTC; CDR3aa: CASSYGGQGDGYTF
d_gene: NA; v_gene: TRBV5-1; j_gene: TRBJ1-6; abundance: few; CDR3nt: TGCGCCAGCAGCTTGGATGGAAGGAGCACCCTCCACTTT; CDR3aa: CASSLDGRSTLHF
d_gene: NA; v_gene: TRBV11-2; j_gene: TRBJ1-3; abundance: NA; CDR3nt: TGTGCCAGCAGCTTAAGAGACTGCTCTTGGCCTTTCTCTGGAAACACCATATATTTT; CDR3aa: CASSLRDCSWPFSGNTIYF
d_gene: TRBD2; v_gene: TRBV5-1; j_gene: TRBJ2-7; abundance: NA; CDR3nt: TGCGCCAGCAGCTTAACAGCGGGGGGCTACGAGCAGTACTTC; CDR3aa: CASSLTAGGYEQYF
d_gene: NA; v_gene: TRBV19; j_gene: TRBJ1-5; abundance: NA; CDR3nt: TGTGCCAGCTCCCTGGGGGGTCAGCCCCAGCATTTT; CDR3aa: CASSLGGQPQHF
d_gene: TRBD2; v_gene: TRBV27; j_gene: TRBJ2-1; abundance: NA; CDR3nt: TGTGCCAGCAGTGTTGTTAGCGGGGGGGCCTACAATGAGCAGTTCTTC; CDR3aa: CASSVVSGGAYNEQFF
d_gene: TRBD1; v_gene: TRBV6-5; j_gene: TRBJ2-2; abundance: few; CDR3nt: TGTGCCAGCAAGGGGACAGAGAACACCGGGGAGCTGTTTTTT; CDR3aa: CASKGTENTGELFF
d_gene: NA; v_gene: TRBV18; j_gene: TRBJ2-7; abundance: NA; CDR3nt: TGTGCCAGCTCACCCTTACCAAGCGGGCCCTACGAGCAGTACTTC; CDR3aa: CASSPLPSGPYEQYF
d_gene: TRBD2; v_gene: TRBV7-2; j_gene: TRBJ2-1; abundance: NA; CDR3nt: TGTGCCAGCAGCTTAGAACTAGCGGAATACAATGAGCAGTTCTTC; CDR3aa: CASSLELAEYNEQFF
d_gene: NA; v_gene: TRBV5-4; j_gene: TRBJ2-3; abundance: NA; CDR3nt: TGTGCCAGCAGCTTGTTGGGAGGACCAGATACGCAGTATTTT; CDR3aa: CASSLLGGPDTQYF
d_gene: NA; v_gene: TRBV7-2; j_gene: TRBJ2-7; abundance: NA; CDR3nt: TGTGCCAGCAGCTCGCCCTTTAGTGGCGAGCAGTACTTC; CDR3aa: CASSSPFSGEQYF
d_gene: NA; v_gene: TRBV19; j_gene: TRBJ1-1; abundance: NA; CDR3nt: TGTGCCAGTACCGCCCGGCAGCGGGGCACTGAAGCTTTCTTT; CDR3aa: CASTARQRGTEAFF
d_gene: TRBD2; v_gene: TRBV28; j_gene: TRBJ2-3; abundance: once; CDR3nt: TGTGCCAGCAGTTTGACTAGCGGCGGGGAATTAGATACGCAGTATTTT; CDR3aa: CASSLTSGGELDTQYF
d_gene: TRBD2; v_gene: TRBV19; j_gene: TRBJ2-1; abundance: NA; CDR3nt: TGTGCCAGTAGTATAATAGCGGGAGCCGGGGGTGAGCAGTTCTTC; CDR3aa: CASSIIAGAGGEQFF
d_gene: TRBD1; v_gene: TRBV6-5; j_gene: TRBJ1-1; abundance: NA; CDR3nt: TGTGCCAGCAGTTGGACAGGGAAAACTGAAGCTTTCTTT; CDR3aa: CASSWTGKTEAFF
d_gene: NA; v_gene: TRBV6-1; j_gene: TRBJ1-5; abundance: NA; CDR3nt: TGTGCCAGCAGTGAAACGGGCCGGGCGCGGGATAGCAATCAGCCCCAGCATTTT; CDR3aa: CASSETGRARDSNQPQHF
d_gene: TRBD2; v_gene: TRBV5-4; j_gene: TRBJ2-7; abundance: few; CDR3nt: TGTGCCAGCAGCTTGGGCGGGCTAGCGGGAGATTTGGAGCAGTACTTC; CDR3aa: CASSLGGLAGDLEQYF
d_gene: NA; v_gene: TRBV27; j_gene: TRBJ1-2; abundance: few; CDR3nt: TGTGCCAGCAGTTCCGACAAGCAGACTGGCTACACCTTC; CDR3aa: CASSSDKQTGYTF
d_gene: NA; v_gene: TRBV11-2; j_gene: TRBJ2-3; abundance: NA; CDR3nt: TGTGCCAGCAGCTTAGTAGGGCAGGGAACAGATACGCAGTATTTT; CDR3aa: CASSLVGQGTDTQYF
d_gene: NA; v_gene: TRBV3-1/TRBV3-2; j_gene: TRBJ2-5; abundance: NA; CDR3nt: TGTGCCAGCAGCCAAGTGGGGGGGCGAGAGACCCAGTACTTC; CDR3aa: CASSQVGGRETQYF
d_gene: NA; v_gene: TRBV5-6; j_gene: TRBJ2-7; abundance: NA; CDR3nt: TGTGCCAGCAGCTTGGGCAGATACGAGCAGTACTTC; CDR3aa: CASSLGRYEQYF
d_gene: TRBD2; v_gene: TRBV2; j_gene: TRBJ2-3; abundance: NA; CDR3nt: TGTGCCAGCAGTAAAAATAGCGGGAGGGGCACAGATACGCAGTATTTT; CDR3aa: CASSKNSGRGTDTQYF
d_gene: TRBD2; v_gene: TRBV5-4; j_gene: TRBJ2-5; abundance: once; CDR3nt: TGTGCCAGCAGCTCCCAGAATTCTCTAGCGGGGGCTCAGGAGACCCAGTACTTC; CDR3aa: CASSSQNSLAGAQETQYF
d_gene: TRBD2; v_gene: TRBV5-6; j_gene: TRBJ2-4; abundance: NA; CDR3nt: TGTGCCAGCAGCTTATCCCTAGCGGGAGGGATCTTAGCCAAAAACATTCAGTACTTC; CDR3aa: CASSLSLAGGILAKNIQYF
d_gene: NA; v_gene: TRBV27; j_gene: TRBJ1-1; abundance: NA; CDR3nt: TGTGCCAGCAGTTTAGGAGCAGGGTCTATGAACACTGAAGCTTTCTTT; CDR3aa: CASSLGAGSMNTEAFF
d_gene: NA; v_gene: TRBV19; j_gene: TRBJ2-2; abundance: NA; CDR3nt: TGTGCCAGTAGTATAGGTCAGGGCCATGGAGGGGAGCTGTTTTTT; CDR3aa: CASSIGQGHGGELFF
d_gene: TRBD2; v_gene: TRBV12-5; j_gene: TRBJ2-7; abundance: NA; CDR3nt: TGTGCTAGTGGCCCGGTGGCAGCGGGAGTTTACGAGCAGTACTTC; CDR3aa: CASGPVAAGVYEQYF
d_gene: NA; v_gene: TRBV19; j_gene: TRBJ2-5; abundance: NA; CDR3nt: TGTGCCAGTAGTTTAATTGGGGGGTCCCAGTACTTC; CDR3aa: CASSLIGGSQYF
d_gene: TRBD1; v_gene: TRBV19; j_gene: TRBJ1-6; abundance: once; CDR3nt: TGTGCCAGTAGTATAACCGGGACAGGTGATTCACCCCTCCACTTT; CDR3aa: CASSITGTGDSPLHF
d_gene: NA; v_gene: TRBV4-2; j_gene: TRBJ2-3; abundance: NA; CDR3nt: TGTGCCAGCAGCCCGCGCGGAGATACGCAGTATTTT; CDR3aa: CASSPRGDTQYF
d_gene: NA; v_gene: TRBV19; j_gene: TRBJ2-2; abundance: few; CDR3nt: TGTGCCAGTAGTATTCAAGGGGCCTACTTGACCGGGGAGCTGTTTTTT; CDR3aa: CASSIQGAYLTGELFF
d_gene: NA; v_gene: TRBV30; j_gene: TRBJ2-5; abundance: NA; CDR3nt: TGTGCCTGGAGCGGGGGGCTAGGAGAGACCCAGTACTTC; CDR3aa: CAWSGGLGETQYF
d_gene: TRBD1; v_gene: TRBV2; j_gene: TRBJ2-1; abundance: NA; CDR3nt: TGTGCCAGCAGGGCCCGGACAGGGGGGTACAATGAGCAGTTCTTC; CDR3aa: CASRARTGGYNEQFF
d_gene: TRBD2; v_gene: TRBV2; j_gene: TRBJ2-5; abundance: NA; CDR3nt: TGTGCCAGCAGGGAAATAGCGGGGGGGCTAGAGACCCAGTACTTC; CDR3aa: CASREIAGGLETQYF
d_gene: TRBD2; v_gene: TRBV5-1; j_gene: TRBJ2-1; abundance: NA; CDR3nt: TGCGCCAGCAGCTTGGAGACTAGCGGGGTTAACAATGAGCAGTTCTTC; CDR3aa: CASSLETSGVNNEQFF
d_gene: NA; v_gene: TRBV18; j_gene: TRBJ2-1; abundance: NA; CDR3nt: TGTGCCAGCTCACAGGCGAGCGATGAGCAGTTCTTC; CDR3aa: CASSQASDEQFF
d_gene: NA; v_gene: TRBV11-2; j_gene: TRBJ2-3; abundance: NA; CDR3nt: TGTGCCAGCAGCTCCCTACTAGTGAGCACAGATACGCAGTATTTT; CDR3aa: CASSSLLVSTDTQYF
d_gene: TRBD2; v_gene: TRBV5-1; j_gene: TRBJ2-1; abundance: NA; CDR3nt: TGCGCCAGCAGGGAACCGGGACTAGCGGGAATCAATGAGCAGTTCTTC; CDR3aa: CASREPGLAGINEQFF
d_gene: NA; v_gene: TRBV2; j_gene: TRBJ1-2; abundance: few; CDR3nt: TGTGCCAGCCACCTAAGGAGTGGCTACACCTTC; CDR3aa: CASHLRSGYTF
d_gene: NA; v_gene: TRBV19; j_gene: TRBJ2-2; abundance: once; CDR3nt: TGTGCCACCCTGACAGGCGGAGTGAACACCGGGGAGCTGTTTTTT; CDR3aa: CATLTGGVNTGELFF
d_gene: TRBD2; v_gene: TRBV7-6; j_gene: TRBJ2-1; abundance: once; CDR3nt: TGTGCCAGCAGTGCGCGACTAGCGGATTACAATGAGCAGTTCTTC; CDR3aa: CASSARLADYNEQFF
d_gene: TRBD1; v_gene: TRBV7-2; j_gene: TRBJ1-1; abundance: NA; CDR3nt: TGTGCCAGCAGCGCCATACGGGGGACAGATGAAGCTTTCTTT; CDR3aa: CASSAIRGTDEAFF
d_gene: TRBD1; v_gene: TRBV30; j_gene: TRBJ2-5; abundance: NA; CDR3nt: TGTGCCTGGAGCCCCGGGACAGGTCAAGAGACCCAGTACTTC; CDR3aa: CAWSPGTGQETQYF
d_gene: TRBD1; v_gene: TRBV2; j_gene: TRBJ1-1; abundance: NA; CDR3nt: TGTGCCAGCATGGGACAGGGCTCTGAAGCTTTCTTT; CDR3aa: CASMGQGSEAFF
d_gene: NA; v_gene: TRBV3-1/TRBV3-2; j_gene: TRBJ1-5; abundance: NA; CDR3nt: TGTGCCAGCAGCCAAGACGGCAATCAGCCCCAGCATTTT; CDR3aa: CASSQDGNQPQHF
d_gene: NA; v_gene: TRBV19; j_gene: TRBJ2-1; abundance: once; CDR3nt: TGTGCCAGTAGTATAGCCGGCAATGAGCAGTTCTTC; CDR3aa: CASSIAGNEQFF